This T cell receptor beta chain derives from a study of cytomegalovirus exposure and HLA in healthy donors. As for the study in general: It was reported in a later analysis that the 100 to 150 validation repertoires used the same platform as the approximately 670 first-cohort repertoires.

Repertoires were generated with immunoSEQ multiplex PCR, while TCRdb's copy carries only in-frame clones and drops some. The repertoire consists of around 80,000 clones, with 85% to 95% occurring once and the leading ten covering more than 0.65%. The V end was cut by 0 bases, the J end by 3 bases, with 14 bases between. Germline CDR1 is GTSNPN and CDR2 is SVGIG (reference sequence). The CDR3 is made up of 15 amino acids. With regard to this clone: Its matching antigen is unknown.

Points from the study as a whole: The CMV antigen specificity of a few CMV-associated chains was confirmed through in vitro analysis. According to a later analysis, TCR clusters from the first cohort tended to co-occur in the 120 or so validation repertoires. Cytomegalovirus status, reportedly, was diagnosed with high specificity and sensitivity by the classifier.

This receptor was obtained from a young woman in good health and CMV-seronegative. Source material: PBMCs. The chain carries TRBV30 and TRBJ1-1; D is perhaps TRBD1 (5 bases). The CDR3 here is CAWSVQAGRDTEAFF. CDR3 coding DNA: TGTGCCTGGAGTGTACAGGCGGGAAGGGACACTGAAGCTTTCTTT.